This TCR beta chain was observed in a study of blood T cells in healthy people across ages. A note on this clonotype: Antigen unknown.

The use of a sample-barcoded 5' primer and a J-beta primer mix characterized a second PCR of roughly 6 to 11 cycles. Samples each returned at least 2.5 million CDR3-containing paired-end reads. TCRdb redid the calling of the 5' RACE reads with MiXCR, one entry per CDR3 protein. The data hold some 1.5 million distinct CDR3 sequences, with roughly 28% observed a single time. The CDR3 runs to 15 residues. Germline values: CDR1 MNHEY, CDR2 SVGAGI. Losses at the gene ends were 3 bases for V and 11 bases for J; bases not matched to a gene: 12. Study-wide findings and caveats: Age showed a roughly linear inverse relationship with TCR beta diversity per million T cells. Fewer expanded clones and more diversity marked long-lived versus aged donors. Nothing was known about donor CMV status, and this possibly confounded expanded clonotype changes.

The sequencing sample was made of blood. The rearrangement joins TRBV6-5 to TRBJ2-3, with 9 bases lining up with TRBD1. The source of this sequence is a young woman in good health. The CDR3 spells CASSYTGQGEVVQYF. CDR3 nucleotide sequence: TGTGCCAGCAGTTATACGGGACAGGGTGAGGTGGTGCAGTATTTT.